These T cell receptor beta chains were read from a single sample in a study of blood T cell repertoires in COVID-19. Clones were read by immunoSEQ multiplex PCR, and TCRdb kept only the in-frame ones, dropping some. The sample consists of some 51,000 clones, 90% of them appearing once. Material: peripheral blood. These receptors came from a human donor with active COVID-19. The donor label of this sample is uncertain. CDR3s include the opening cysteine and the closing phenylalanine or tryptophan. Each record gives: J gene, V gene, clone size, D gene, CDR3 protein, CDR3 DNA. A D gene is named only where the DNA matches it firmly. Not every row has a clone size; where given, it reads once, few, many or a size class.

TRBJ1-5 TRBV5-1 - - CASRLGLNQPQHF TGCGCCAGCAGACTGGGACTGAATCAGCCCCAGCATTTT
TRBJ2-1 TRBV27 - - CASSPLSGSVYNEQFF TGTGCCAGCAGCCCCCTTTCCGGGAGCGTTTACAATGAGCAGTTCTTC
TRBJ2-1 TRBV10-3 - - CAISEERMEYNEQFF TGTGCCATCAGTGAGGAGAGGATGGAATACAATGAGCAGTTCTTC
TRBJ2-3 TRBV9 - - CASSALIVTDTQYF TGTGCCAGCAGCGCCCTGATAGTCACAGATACGCAGTATTTT
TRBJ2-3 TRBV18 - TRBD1 CASSLPPGQGGDTQYF TGTGCCAGCTCACTCCCCCCCGGACAGGGAGGAGATACGCAGTATTTT
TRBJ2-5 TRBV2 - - CASSIIRYQETQYF TGTGCCAGCAGTATAATTAGATACCAAGAGACCCAGTACTTC
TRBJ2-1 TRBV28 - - CASRKTMFYNEQFF TGTGCCAGCAGAAAGACAATGTTCTACAATGAGCAGTTCTTC
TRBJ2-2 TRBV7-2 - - CASSLVGQSTGELFF TGTGCCAGCAGCTTAGTTGGACAGAGTACCGGGGAGCTGTTTTTT
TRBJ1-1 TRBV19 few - CASSYWTGMNTEAFF TGTGCCAGTAGTTACTGGACCGGGATGAACACTGAAGCTTTCTTT
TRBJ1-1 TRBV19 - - CASTKEGLGNTEAFF TGTGCCAGTACCAAGGAAGGACTCGGAAACACTGAAGCTTTCTTT
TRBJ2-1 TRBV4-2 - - CASSRSSSSYNEQFF TGTGCCAGCAGCCGATCCTCTAGCTCCTACAATGAGCAGTTCTTC
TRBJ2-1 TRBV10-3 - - CAIRLGAGGYNEQFF TGTGCCATCCGGCTCGGGGCAGGGGGGTACAATGAGCAGTTCTTC
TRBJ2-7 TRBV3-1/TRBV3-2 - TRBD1 CASSQGAGQGSYEQYF TGTGCCAGCAGCCAAGGGGCAGGACAGGGGTCCTACGAGCAGTACTTC
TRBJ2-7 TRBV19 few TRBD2 CASSRLAGSYEQYF TGTGCCAGTAGCCGACTAGCGGGATCCTACGAGCAGTACTTC
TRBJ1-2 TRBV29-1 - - CSVGGAGSRGYTF TGCAGCGTTGGAGGAGCGGGGTCTCGTGGCTACACCTTC
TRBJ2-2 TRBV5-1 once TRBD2 CASAGGPGTGELFF TGCGCCAGCGCGGGGGGTCCGGGCACCGGGGAGCTGTTTTTT
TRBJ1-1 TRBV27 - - CASSLSSGVNTEAFF TGTGCCAGCAGTTTGAGCTCAGGGGTGAACACTGAAGCTTTCTTT
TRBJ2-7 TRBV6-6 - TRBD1 CASSLLQGRTSYEQYF TGTGCCAGCAGTCTACTACAGGGGAGAACGTCCTACGAGCAGTACTTC
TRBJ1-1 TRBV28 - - CASSLPTGSEAFF TGTGCCAGCAGTTTACCCACAGGGTCTGAAGCTTTCTTT
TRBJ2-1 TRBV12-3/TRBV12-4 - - CASSFWQEDEQFF TGTGCCAGCAGTTTTTGGCAGGAGGATGAGCAGTTCTTC
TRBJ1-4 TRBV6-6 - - CASSSGAEKLFF TGTGCCAGCAGTTCAGGCGCTGAAAAACTGTTTTTT
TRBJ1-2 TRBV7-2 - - CASSLEPGNYGYTF TGTGCCAGCAGCTTAGAGCCGGGAAACTATGGCTACACCTTC
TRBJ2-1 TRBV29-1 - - CSVGTSSHEQFF TGCAGCGTTGGGACATCCTCTCATGAGCAGTTCTTC
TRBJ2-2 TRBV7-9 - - CASSLGYMSGPAGELFF TGTGCCAGCAGTCTGGGGTATATGAGCGGGCCGGCCGGGGAGCTGTTTTTT
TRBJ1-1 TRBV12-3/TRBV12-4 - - CASSFRGNTEAFF TGTGCCAGCAGTTTTCGGGGGAACACTGAAGCTTTCTTT
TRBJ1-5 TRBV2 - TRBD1 CASSKDRVDQPQHF TGTGCCAGCAGTAAGGACAGGGTCGATCAGCCCCAGCATTTT
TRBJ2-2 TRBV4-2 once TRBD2 CASSRLAGGTGELFF TGTGCCAGCAGCCGACTAGCGGGGGGCACCGGGGAGCTGTTTTTT
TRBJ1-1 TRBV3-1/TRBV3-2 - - CASSQGSTEAFF TGTGCCAGCAGCCAGGGCAGCACTGAAGCTTTCTTT
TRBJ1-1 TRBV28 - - CASSSRPLRPNTEAFF TGTGCCAGCAGTTCTAGGCCTCTTCGGCCGAACACTGAAGCTTTCTTT
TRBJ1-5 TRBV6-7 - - CASSPSTESNQPQHF TGTGCCAGCAGTCCTTCGACGGAGAGCAATCAGCCCCAGCATTTT
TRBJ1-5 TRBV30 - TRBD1 CAWNPTGAINQPQHF TGTGCCTGGAACCCGACAGGGGCGATCAATCAGCCCCAGCATTTT